The 11 T cell receptor beta chains in this list originate from one sample, sequenced in a study of blood T cells in healthy people across ages. PCR was performed a second time for about 7 to 12 cycles using a sample-barcoded 5' primer and a J-beta primer mix. Each CDR3 protein gets one entry after TCRdb re-called the 5' RACE reads with MiXCR. The table shows more than 1,400,000 distinct CDR3 sequences, with roughly 40% occurring only once. Input material: blood. All receptors derive from a woman aged 18 to 35 in good health.

This clonotype was picked up a small number of times. V usage is TRBV7-2 and J usage is TRBJ2-5; tentatively, D is TRBD2 (5 bases). The length of the CDR3 is 15 residues. Germline V gene lookup returns CDR1 SGHTA and CDR2 FQGNSA. The V end was cut by 2 bases, the J end by 0 bases, with 10 bases between. The CDR3 DNA reads as TGTGCCAGCAGCTTACAGACTACGTACCAAGAGACCCAGTACTTC. Residues: CASSLQTTYQETQYF.

A note on this clonotype: One end of the junction varies from germline; a read error may be responsible. This sequence joins TRBV7-9 and TRBJ2-1; tentatively, D is TRBD1 or TRBD2 (5 bases each). This CDR3 spans 15 amino acids. Germline V gene sequence: CDR1 SEHNR, CDR2 FQNEAQ (reference sequence). CDR3 DNA: TGTGCCAGCAGCTTAGTTCGGGGCCCTCGTAATGAGCAGTCCTTC. As protein: CASSLVRGPRNEQSF.

In this sample, this clonotype turned up a few times. V and J are TRBV7-3 and TRBJ2-6, with TRBD1 matching over 7 bases. The CDR3 runs 18 residues. Germline CDR1 and CDR2: SGHTA and FQGTGA. The V and J ends lost 5 bases and 0 bases, in that order; junction bases with no gene match: 10. The CDR3 reads CASSPPGQLSSGANVLTF. CDR3 sequence (DNA): TGTGCCAGCAGCCCCCCGGGACAGCTAAGCTCTGGGGCCAACGTCCTGACTTTC.

This clonotype was found a few times. The genes are TRBV20-1 and TRBJ2-7; the D gene could be TRBD1 or TRBD2 (6 bases each). The germline V gene has CDR1 DFQATT and CDR2 SNEGSKA (reference sequence). Trimming left V 0 bases short and J 2 bases short, with 14 bases between. This CDR3 is built from 15 residues. The CDR3 nucleotides read TGCAGTGCTAGAGATCCCGGGGGCGGGCCCTACGAGCAGTACTTC. The encoded protein is CSARDPGGGPYEQYF.

This chain uses TRBV6-1 with TRBJ1-1; D is unclear. The V and J ends lost 4 bases and 4 bases respectively, with 16 bases between them. This CDR3 region has 15 residues. Per germline, CDR1 MNHNS and CDR2 SASEGT. The CDR3 DNA reads TGTGCCAGCAGTGTCGGAGAGTCCGGTATCACTGAAGCTTTCTTT. Translating it yields CASSVGESGITEAFF.

The chain uses TRBV20-1 and TRBJ2-5, with D unclear. V lost 5 bases to trimming and J lost 0 bases, with 13 bases between them. The CDR3 runs to 14 residues. Germline CDR1 and CDR2: DFQATT and SNEGSKA (reference sequence). The CDR3 DNA follows: TGCAGTGCTGGGCTGGCGTACGACCAAGAGACCCAGTACTTC. It specifies CSAGLAYDQETQYF.

The rearrangement links TRBV4-1 to TRBJ2-5, with TRBD2 matching 10 bases. The CDR3 is made up of 20 amino acids. V was pared by 4 bases and J by 2 bases, with 19 bases of the junction left unmatched. The germline CDR1 and CDR2 sequences are MGHRA and YSYEKL. The CDR3 region is CASSPLEGLAGDSLQETQYF. The CDR3 bases are TGCGCCAGCAGCCCCCTAGAAGGGCTAGCGGGAGACTCCCTTCAAGAGACCCAGTACTTC.

The sample holds one count of this clonotype. J is TRBJ2-1 and V is TRBV20-1; TRBD2 matches 16 bases. The assigned J gene may be wrong: the sequence end matches TRBJ2-7 better. The CDR3 loop spans 17 amino acids. The germline V gene has CDR1 DFQATT and CDR2 SNEGSKA (reference sequence). CDR3 residues: CSAKGLAGGPGYNEQYF. The CDR3 DNA sequence: TGCAGTGCTAAGGGACTAGCGGGGGGGCCCGGTTACAATGAGCAGTACTTC.

This clonotype was seen more than once but under ten times. This chain joins TRBV10-3 and TRBJ1-2; 9 bases are shared with TRBD1. The germline gives CDR1 ENHRY, CDR2 SYGVKD. V shed 5 bases and J 6 bases; nucleotides not matched to a gene: 7. This CDR3 has 14 residues. CDR3 amino acids: CAISPGQGFDGYTF. In DNA, the CDR3 is TGTGCCATCAGTCCGGGACAGGGATTCGATGGCTACACCTTC.

The rearrangement links TRBV7-8 to TRBJ2-3; D not certain. CDR3 size: 14 residues. Trimming left V 5 bases short and J 5 bases short, with 14 bases between. Germline loops: CDR1 SGHVS, CDR2 FQNEAQ. CDR3 DNA: TGTGCCAGCAGCCTCAGACTGACGGTAGATACGCAGTATTTT. It codes for CASSLRLTVDTQYF.

The sample holds a few counts of this clonotype. This chain connects TRBV20-1 to TRBJ1-2, with a tentative D call TRBD1 (5 bases). CDR3 size: 17 residues. Trimming cost V 0 bases and J 1 base, with 18 bases left between them. The V gene's germline CDR1 is DFQATT and CDR2 SNEGSKA (reference sequence). The CDR3 DNA reads as TGCAGTGCTAGAGATCAGTGGCCAGGGAGGATTAACTATGGCTACACCTTC. It codes for CSARDQWPGRINYGYTF.